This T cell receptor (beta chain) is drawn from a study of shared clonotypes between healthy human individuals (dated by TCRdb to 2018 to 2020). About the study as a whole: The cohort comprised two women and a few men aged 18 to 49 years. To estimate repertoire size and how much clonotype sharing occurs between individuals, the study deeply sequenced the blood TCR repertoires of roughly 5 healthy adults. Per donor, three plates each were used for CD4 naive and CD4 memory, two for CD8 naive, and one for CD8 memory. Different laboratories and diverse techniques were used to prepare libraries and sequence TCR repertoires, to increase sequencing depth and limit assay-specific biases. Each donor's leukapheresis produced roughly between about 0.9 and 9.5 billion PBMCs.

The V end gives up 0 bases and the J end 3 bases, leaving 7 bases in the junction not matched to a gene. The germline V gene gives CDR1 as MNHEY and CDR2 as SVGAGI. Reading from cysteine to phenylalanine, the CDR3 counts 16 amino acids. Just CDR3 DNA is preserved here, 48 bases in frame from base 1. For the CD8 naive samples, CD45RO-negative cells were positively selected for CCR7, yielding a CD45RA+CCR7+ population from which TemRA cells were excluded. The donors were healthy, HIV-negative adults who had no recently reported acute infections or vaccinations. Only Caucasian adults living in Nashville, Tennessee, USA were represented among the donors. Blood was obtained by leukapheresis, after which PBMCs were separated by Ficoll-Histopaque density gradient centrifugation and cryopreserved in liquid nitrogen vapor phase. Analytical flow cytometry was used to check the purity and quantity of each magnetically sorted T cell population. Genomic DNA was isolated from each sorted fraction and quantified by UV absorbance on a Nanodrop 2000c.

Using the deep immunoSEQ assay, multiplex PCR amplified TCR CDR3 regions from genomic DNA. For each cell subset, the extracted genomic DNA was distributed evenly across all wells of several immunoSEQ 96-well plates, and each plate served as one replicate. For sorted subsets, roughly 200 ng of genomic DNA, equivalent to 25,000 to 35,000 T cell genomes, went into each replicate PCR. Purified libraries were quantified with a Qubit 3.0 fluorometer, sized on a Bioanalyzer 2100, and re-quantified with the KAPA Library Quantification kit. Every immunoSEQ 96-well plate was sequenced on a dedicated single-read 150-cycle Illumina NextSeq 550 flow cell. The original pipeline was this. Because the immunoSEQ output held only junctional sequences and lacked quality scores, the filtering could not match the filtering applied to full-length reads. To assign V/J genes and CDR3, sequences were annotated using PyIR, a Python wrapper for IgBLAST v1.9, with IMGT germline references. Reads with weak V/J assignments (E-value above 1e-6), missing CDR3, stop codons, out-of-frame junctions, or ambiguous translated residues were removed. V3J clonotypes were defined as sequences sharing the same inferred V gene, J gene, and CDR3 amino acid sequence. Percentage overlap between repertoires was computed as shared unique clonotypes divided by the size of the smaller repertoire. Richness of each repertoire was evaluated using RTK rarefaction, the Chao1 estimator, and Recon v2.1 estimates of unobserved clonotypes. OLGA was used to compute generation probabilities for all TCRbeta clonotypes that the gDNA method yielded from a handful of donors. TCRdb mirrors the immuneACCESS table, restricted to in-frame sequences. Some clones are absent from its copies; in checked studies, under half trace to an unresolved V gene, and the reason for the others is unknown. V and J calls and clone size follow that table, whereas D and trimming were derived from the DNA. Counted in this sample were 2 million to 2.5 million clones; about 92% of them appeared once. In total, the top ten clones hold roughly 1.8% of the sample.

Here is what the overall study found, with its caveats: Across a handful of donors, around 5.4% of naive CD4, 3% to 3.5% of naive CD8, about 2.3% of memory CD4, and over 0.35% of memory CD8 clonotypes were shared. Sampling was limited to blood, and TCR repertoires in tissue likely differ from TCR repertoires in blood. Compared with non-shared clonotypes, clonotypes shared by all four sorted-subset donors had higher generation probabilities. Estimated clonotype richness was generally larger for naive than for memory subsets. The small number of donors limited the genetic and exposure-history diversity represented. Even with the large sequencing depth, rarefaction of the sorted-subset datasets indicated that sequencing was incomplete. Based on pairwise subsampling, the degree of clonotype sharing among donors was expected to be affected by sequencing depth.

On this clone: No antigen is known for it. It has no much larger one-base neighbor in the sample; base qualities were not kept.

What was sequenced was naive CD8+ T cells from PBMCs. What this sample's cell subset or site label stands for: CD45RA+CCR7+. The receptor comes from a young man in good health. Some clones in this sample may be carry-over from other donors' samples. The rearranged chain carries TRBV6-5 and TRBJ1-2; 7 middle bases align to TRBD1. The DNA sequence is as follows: TGTGCCAGCAGTTACTCAGGGGGCGATACACACTATGGCTACACCTTC. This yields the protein CASSYSGGDTHYGYTF.